The T cell receptor beta chain under discussion was sequenced for a study of human T cells and chemical hapten exposure. Across the study: 2% DPC was applied to around 2 cm by around 2 cm of upper inner arm skin for sensitization.

V was shortened by 2 bases and J by 7 bases, with 12 bases between the two germline ends. This CDR3 is built from 14 residues. The germline V gene has CDR1 MNHEY and CDR2 SVGEGT. In its sample, this clonotype was seen a few times. Via MiXCR, TCRdb re-called the RACE reads, giving one row per CDR3 protein. Here the sample spans about 190,000 distinct CDR3 sequences, 20% to 25% being singletons. Time point reported: patch test 3, about 24 weeks after DPC sensitization. Treatment noted: therapeutic diphenylcyclopropenone sensitization with weekly scalp DPC. The source of this sequence is a woman in her forties with alopecia areata. Some clones in this sample may be carry-over from other donors' samples. The source was whole blood, collected in connection with sensitization to the hapten diphenylcyclopropenone (DPC). The V and J genes are TRBV6-2 or TRBV6-3 and TRBJ2-1, with D possibly being TRBD2 (6 bases). The CDR3 sequence: CASSYGGRGNEQFF. The CDR3 nucleotides are TGTGCCAGCAGTTACGGGGGGAGAGGAAATGAGCAGTTCTTC.